The 14 T cell receptor beta chains listed next were all sequenced from one sample in a study of cytomegalovirus exposure and HLA in healthy donors. The study ran its PCR with 60 Vbeta and 13 Jbeta primers. Measured with immunoSEQ multiplex PCR; TCRdb has only the in-frame clones, and not every one. The table lists approximately 110,000 clones, 65% to 85% of them singletons. The sample consisted of PBMCs. These receptors were collected from a man aged 50 to 60 in good health and CMV-seronegative.

V gene TRBV28 combines with J gene TRBJ1-1; D remains ambiguous. The CDR3 is made up of 13 amino acids. The V and J ends lost 8 bases and 1 base respectively, with 11 bases between them. Germline V lookup: CDR1 MDHEN, CDR2 SYDVKM. For the CDR3, the DNA is TGTGCCAGCTTGGAGCAAACGAACACTGAAGCTTTCTTT. Translated, it gives CASLEQTNTEAFF.

The chain uses TRBV7-2 and TRBJ2-3, with TRBD2 as a possible D gene (6 bases). Germline V gene lookup returns CDR1 SGHTA and CDR2 FQGNSA. V was trimmed by 6 bases and J by 13 bases, leaving 23 bases between them. This CDR3 contains 14 residues. This CDR3 reads CASSPAGLLGREYF. CDR3 bases: TGTGCCAGCAGTCCTGCGGGACTCCTGGGACGGGAGTATTTT.

This chain uses TRBV7-3 with TRBJ2-2; D may be TRBD1 (6 bases). This CDR3 comprises 15 residues. CDR1 is SGHTA, CDR2 FQGTGA, per germline. Trimming took off 5 bases at V and 3 bases at J, with 13 bases between the two ends. The CDR3 loop reads CASSRDRTDTGELFF. The CDR3 nucleotides read TGTGCCAGCAGCCGAGACAGGACCGACACCGGGGAGCTGTTTTTT.

The genes are TRBV27 and TRBJ2-7; a possible D gene is TRBD1 (6 bases). The germline gives CDR1 MNHEY, CDR2 SMNVEV (reference sequence). V was trimmed by 5 bases and J by 2 bases, leaving 19 bases between them. This CDR3 spans 16 amino acids. DNA of the CDR3: TGTGCCAGCAGTCCGCGGCCATATCAGGGGACCTACGAGCAGTACTTC. Its translation is CASSPRPYQGTYEQYF.

This rearrangement joins TRBV18 to TRBJ2-7, with a tentative D call TRBD2 (5 bases). The CDR3 has 13 residues. Germline V CDR1 and CDR2: KGHSH, LQKENI. The V end lost 0 bases, the J end lost 5 bases, and 8 bases lay between the germline ends. The CDR3 DNA sequence: TGTGCCAGCTCACCACCGCGAGGGAACGAGCAGTACTTC. It encodes CASSPPRGNEQYF.

In nucleotides, the CDR3 is TGTGCCAGCAGTTCGGACAGGGGAAATTCACCCCTCCACTTT. Protein sequence: CASSSDRGNSPLHF. The chain uses TRBV6-5 and TRBJ1-6, with 9 bases identical to TRBD1. The CDR3 consists of 14 residues. With V trimmed by 4 bases and J by 7 bases, 2 bases remained unmatched. The germline V gene has CDR1 MNHEY and CDR2 SVGAGI.

The sample holds a few counts of this clone. The chain joins TRBV27 to TRBJ2-3; TRBD2 is a possible D gene (5 bases). CDR1 and CDR2 (germline): MNHEY, SMNVEV (reference sequence). The CDR3 loop spans 10 amino acids. V was shortened by 8 bases and J by 7 bases, with 7 bases between the two germline ends. The CDR3 sequence is CASRGYTQYF. CDR3 DNA sequence: TGTGCCAGCCGGGGTTATACGCAGTATTTT.

The V call is TRBV11-2, the J call TRBJ1-1; possibly TRBD1 for D (6 bases). Germline CDR1 is SGHAT and CDR2 is FQNNGV. The V end lost 0 bases, the J end lost 1 base, and 18 bases lay between the germline ends. CDR3 size: 18 residues. As DNA, the CDR3 is TGTGCCAGCAGCTTAGACCAACGGGGGGGCACTACGAACACTGAAGCTTTCTTT. Its translation is CASSLDQRGGTTNTEAFF.

This clone appeared once. The CDR3 bases are TGCGCCAGCAGCCAAGATCACGGCCTAGCGGGAGGCAATGAGCAGTTCTTC. Its protein is CASSQDHGLAGGNEQFF. The chain uses TRBV4-3 and TRBJ2-1, with TRBD2 matching over 11 bases. V trimming: 0 bases; J trimming: 6 bases; junction bases outside the gene matches: 7. The length of the CDR3 is 17 residues. In germline, CDR1 is LGHNA, CDR2 YSLEER.

In regard to this clone: An end of the junction does not agree with germline; a read error may underlie this. This chain joins TRBV7-9 and TRBJ1-2; D call uncertain. This CDR3 spans 14 amino acids. Germline assignment: CDR1 SEHNR and CDR2 FQNEAQ (reference sequence). Here the CDR3 reads CSSSFSPASGGYTF. CDR3 nucleotides: TGTTCCAGCAGCTTTTCCCCAGCTTCCGGGGGCTACACCTTC. Supplemented by reference TRBV7-9 and TRBJ1-2, the full variable domain reads DTGVSQNPRHKITKRGQNVTFRCDPISEHNRLYWYRQTLGQGPEFLTYFQNEAQLEKSRLLSDRFSAERPKGSFSTLEIQRTEQGDSAMYLCSSSFSPASGGYTFGSGTRLTVV.

The genes are TRBV7-2 and TRBJ2-6; tentative D call: TRBD1 (6 bases). This CDR3 has 16 residues. Germline CDR1 reads SGHTA; CDR2 reads FQGNSA. The V end was cut by 6 bases, the J end by 0 bases, with 12 bases between. Written as DNA, the CDR3 is TGTGCCAGCAGTACGACAGGTGACTCTGGGGCCAACGTCCTGACTTTC. This encodes CASSTTGDSGANVLTF.

This chain joins TRBV19 and TRBJ1-6; no definite D call. This CDR3 has 13 amino acids. Germline CDR1 and CDR2: LNHDA and SQIVND (reference sequence). The V end was cut by 7 bases, the J end by 5 bases, with 9 bases between. CDR3 residues: CASMRGDNSPLHF. The DNA of the CDR3 is TGTGCCAGTATGCGGGGTGATAATTCACCCCTCCACTTT.

The genes are TRBV5-1 and TRBJ2-3; D is ambiguous. Germline CDR1 reads SGHRS; CDR2 reads YFSETQ. The CDR3 covers 14 residues. Trimming removed 0 bases from V and 1 base from J, with 6 bases in between. The CDR3 spells CASSLVPGTDTQYF. Here the CDR3 DNA reads TGCGCCAGCAGCTTGGTCCCAGGCACAGATACGCAGTATTTT.

The chain is built from TRBV5-1 and TRBJ1-2; perhaps TRBD1 as D (5 bases). V shed 4 bases and J shed 4 bases, with 14 bases lying between them. Germline CDR1 reads SGHRS; CDR2 reads YFSETQ. This CDR3 spans 14 amino acids. DNA for the CDR3: TGCGCCAGCAGCCCCCGACAGAAAGGCTATGGCTACACCTTC. This codes for CASSPRQKGYGYTF.